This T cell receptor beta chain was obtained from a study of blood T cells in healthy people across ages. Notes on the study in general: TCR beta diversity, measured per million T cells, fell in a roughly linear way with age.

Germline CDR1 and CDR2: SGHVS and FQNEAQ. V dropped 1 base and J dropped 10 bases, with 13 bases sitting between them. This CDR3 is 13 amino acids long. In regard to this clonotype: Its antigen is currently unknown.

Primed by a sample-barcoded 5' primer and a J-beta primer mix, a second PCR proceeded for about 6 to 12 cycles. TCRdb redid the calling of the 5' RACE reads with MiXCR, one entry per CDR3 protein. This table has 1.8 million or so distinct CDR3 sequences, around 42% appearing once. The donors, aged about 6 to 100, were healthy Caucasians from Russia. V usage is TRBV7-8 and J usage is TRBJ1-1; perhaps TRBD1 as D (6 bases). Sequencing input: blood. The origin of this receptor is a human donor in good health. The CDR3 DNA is TGTGCCAGCAGCTTAGGCCCAAGGGGGGTAGCTTTCTTT. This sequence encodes CASSLGPRGVAFF.